Included here is one T cell receptor (beta chain) sequence, with context. What it binds is not known. The sample is drawn from a study of vaccination and CD4 T cells after COVID-19. Background on the study: Across the group, participants received two doses of either BNT162b2 or mRNA-1273 vaccine. General study results and limits: The study found median SARS-CoV-2-reactive clonotypes rising from around 20 to 38, not significantly. Spike mono-reactivity was shown by 304 of 307 vaccine-specific clones in convalescent patients.

The time point denotes: late sampling 161 to 241 days after vaccination in three convalescent patients. Sample treatment: roughly ten-day PBMC culture with coronavirus spike peptide pools or control peptides (ViraFEST assay). In germline, CDR1 is MNHNS, CDR2 SASEGT. The trim removed 8 bases at V and 0 bases at J, leaving 7 bases unmatched. The CDR3 is made up of 16 amino acids. The Oncomine TCR Beta short-read assay sequenced DNA from cultured CD4+ T cells. The source of extracted genomic DNA was cultured CD4+ T cells. TCRdb passed the PCR reads through MiXCR, listing each CDR3 protein once. The sample holds 20,000 to 25,000 distinct CDR3 sequences; 40% to 50% are singletons and the top ten take 9.9%.

The receptor's source is a human donor who had recovered from COVID-19. Here the sequenced sample was CD4+ T cells from blood, cultured in vitro, taken about 7 months after SARS-CoV-2 vaccination. V is TRBV6-1 and J is TRBJ2-6, with TRBD1 identical over 7 bases. CDR3 coding DNA: TGTGCCAGCCGGACAGGCCCGGGCTCTGGGGCCAACGTCCTGACTTTC. This translates into CASRTGPGSGANVLTF.